This T cell receptor beta chain was sequenced during a study of OX40 agonist ivuxolimab in advanced cancers. Generated by immunoSEQ multiplex PCR, the TCRdb table keeps only in-frame clones and is missing some. The sample table sets out around 20 clones. Trimming at V came to 3 bases and at J to 7 bases, leaving 4 bases not matched to a gene. CDR3 size: 14 residues. The chain couples TRBV7-1 to TRBJ1-5; 9 positions agree with TRBD1. TRBV7-1 is reported as an ORF; its role is uncertain. This sequence was found in an adult with an advanced solid tumor such as melanoma, head and neck, liver or kidney cancer. Sample collection occurred in a trial of the OX40 agonist ivuxolimab. The CDR3 nucleotides read TGTGCCAGCAGCTCCGCGGGACAGGGCCAGCCCCAGCATTTT. This translates into CASSSAGQGQPQHF.